This TCR beta chain was profiled in a study of T cell changes during pregnancy in multiple sclerosis. Only in-frame clones appear in the TCRdb table, and some are missing; sequencing was by immunoSEQ multiplex PCR. The table lists about 51,000 clones, around 93% of them singletons, with around 1.9% in the top ten. The CDR3 consists of 17 residues. This sample comprised peripheral blood, obtained in the second trimester of pregnancy. The chain has TRBV21-1 and TRBJ2-5; TRBD2, the table's D call, lacks a check against the DNA. TRBV21-1 is assigned pseudogene status. The clonotype comes from a female donor with multiple sclerosis, enrolled in a pregnancy study. CDR3 bases: TGTGCCAGCAGCACCTTTGTGACTAGAAAACACCAAGAGACCCAGTACTTC. The encoded protein is CASSTFVTRKHQETQYF.